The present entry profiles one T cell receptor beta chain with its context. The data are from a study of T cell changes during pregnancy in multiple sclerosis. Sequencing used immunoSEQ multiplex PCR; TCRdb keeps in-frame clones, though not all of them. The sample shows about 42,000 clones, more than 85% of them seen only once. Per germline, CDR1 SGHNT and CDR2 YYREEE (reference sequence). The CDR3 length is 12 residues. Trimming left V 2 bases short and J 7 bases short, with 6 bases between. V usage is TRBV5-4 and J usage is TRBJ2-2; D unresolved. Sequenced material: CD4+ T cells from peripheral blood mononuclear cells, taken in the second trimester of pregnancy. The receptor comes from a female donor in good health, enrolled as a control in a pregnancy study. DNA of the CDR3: TGTGCCAGCAGCTTTGAGTTCGGGGAGCTGTTTTTT. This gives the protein CASSFEFGELFF.